This T cell receptor beta chain was sequenced for a study of shared clonotypes between healthy human individuals. Study in general: CD4 naive cells filled three plates per donor, CD4 memory three, CD8 naive two and CD8 memory one.

CD45RO negativity and positive selection for CCR7 defined naive CD8 cells, a population that excluded terminally differentiated effector memory CD45RA+ cells. Assay: immunoSEQ multiplex PCR; the TCRdb copy retains only in-frame clones and omits some. The table has nearly 2 million clones, over 85% seen once. A word on this clone: Antigen specificity is unknown. Other DNA sequences in the sample encode the same CDR3.

Points from the study as a whole: Clonotype sharing among donors, it was expected, would be affected by sequencing depth.

Germline V lookup: CDR1 SGHRS, CDR2 YFSETQ. The V end was cut by 3 bases, the J end by 2 bases, with 11 bases between. The CDR3 totals 14 residues. The specimen sequenced was naive CD8+ T cells sorted from blood. The V and J genes are TRBV5-1 and TRBJ1-2; possible D gene TRBD1, 6 bases. This TCR was recovered from a young man in good health. The chain's CDR3 is CASSSPGTNYGYTF. The CDR3, as DNA: TGCGCCAGCAGCTCCCCCGGGACAAACTATGGCTACACCTTC.